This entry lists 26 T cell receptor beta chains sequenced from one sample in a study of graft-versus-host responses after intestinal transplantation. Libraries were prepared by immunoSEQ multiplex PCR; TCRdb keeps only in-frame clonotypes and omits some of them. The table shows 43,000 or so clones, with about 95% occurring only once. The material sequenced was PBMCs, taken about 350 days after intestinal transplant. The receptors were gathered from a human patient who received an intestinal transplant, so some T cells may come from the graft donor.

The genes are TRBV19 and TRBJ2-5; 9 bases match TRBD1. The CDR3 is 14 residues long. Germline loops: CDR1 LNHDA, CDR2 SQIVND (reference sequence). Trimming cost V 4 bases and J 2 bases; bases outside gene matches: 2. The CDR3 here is CASSNRGPQETQYF. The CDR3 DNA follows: TGTGCCAGTAGTAACAGGGGGCCTCAAGAGACCCAGTACTTC.

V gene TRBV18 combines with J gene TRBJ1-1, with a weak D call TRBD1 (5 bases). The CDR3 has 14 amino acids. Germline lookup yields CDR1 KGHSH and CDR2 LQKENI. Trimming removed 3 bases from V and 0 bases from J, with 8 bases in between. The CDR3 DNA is TGTGCCAGCTCACCCCGAGGGGTGAACACTGAAGCTTTCTTT. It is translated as CASSPRGVNTEAFF. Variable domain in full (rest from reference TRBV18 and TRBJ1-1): NAGVMQNPRHLVRRRGQEARLRCSPMKGHSHVYWYRQLPEEGLKFMVYLQKENIIDESGMPKERFSAEFPKEGPSILRIQQVVRGDSAAYFCASSPRGVNTEAFFGQGTRLTVV.

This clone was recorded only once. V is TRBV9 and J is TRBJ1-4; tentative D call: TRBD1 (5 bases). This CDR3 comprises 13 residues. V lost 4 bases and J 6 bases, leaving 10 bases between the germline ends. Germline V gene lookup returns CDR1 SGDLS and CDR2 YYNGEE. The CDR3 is CASSIGGDEKLFF. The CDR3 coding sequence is TGTGCCAGCAGCATTGGAGGGGATGAAAAACTGTTTTTT.

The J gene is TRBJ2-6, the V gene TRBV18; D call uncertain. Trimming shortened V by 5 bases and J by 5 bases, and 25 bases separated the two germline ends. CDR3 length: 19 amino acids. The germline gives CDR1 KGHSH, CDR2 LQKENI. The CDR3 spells CASSAETEHLQSRANVLTF. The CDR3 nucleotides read TGTGCCAGCTCAGCTGAAACGGAACATTTACAAAGTCGGGCCAACGTCCTGACTTTC.

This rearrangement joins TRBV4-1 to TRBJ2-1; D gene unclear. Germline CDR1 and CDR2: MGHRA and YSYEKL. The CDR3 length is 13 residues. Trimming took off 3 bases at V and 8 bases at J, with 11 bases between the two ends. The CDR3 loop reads CASSHTLPDEQFF. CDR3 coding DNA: TGCGCCAGCAGCCACACTCTACCGGATGAGCAGTTCTTC.

Here the CDR3 reads CASSEFGQETQYF. CDR3 sequence (DNA): TGTGCCAGCAGTGAATTCGGACAAGAGACCCAGTACTTC. The chain recombines TRBV6-5 with TRBJ2-5; D call uncertain. Germline V CDR1 and CDR2: MNHEY, SVGAGI. Trimming stripped 5 bases from V and 2 bases from J, with 9 bases between. This CDR3 spans 13 amino acids.

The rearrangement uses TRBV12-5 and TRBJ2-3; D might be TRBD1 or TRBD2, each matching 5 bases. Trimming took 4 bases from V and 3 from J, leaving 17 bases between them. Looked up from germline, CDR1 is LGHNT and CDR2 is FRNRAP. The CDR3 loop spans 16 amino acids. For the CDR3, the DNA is TGTGCTAGTGGTTGGGGGTCCTTAGTTAGTACAGATACGCAGTATTTT. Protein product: CASGWGSLVSTDTQYF.

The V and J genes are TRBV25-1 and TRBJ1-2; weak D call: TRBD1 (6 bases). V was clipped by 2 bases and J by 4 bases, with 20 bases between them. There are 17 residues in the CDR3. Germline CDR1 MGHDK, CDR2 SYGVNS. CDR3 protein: CASSEPGARGEAYGYTF. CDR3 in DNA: TGTGCCAGCAGTGAACCAGGGGCCAGGGGTGAGGCCTATGGCTACACCTTC.

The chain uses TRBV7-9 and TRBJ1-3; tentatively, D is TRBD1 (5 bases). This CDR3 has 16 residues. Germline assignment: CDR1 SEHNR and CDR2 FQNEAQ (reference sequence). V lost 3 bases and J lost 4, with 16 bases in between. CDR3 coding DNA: TGTGCCAGCAGCTTGTGGGGCCCCCAGCGGGGAAACACCATATATTTT. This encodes CASSLWGPQRGNTIYF. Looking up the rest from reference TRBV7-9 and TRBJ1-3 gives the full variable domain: DTGVSQNPRHKITKRGQNVTFRCDPISEHNRLYWYRQTLGQGPEFLTYFQNEAQLEKSRLLSDRFSAERPKGSFSTLEIQRTEQGDSAMYLCASSLWGPQRGNTIYFGEGSWLTVV.

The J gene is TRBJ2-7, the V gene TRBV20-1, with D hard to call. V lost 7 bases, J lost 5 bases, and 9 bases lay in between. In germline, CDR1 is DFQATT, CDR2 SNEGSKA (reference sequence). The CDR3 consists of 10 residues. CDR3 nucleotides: TGCAGTGTCGGACGGAACGAGCAGTACTTC. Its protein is CSVGRNEQYF.

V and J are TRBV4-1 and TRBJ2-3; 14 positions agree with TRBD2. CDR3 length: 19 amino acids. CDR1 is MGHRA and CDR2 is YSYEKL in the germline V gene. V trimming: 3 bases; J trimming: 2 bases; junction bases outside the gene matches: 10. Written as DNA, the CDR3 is TGCGCCAGCAGCCAGGGACTAGCGGGAGTGGGGGCAATCACAGATACGCAGTATTTT. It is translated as CASSQGLAGVGAITDTQYF.

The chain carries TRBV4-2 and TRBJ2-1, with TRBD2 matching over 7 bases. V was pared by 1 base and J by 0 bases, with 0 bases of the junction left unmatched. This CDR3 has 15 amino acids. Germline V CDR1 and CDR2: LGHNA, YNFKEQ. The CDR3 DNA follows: TGTGCCAGCAGCCAAGGGACTAGCTCCTACAATGAGCAGTTCTTC. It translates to CASSQGTSSYNEQFF.

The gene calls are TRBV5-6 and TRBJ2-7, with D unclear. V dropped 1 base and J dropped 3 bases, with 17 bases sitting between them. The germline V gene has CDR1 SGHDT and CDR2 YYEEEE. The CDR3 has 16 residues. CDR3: CASSLITLDLLYEQYF. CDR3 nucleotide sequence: TGTGCCAGCAGCTTGATTACTCTGGACCTACTCTACGAGCAGTACTTC.

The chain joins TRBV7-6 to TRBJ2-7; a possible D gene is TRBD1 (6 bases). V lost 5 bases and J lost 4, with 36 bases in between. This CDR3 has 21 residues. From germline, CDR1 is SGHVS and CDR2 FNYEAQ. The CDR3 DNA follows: TGTGCCAGCAGCCTTTCTCTTGGTCCAGGGTTGAAGGGGGAGAATATTTACGAGCAGTACTTC. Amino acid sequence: CASSLSLGPGLKGENIYEQYF.

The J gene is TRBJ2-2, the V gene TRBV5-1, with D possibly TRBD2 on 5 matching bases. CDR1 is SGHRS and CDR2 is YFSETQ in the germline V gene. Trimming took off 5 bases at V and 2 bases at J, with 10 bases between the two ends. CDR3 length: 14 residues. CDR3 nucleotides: TGCGCCAGCAGTAGGACTCAAAACACCGGGGAGCTGTTTTTT. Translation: CASSRTQNTGELFF.

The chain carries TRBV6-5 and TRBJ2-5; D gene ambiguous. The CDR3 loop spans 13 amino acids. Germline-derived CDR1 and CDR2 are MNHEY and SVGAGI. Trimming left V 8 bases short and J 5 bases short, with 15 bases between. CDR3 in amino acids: CASSRTLLETQYF. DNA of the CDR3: TGTGCCAGCTCACGGACCCTTTTGGAGACCCAGTACTTC.

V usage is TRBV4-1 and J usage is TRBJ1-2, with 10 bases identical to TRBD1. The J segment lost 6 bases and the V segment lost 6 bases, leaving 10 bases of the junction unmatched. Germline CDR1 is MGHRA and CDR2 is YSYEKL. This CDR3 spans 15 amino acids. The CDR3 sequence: CASRTGGTSRDGYTF. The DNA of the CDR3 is TGCGCCAGCAGGACAGGGGGCACTTCGCGGGATGGCTACACCTTC.

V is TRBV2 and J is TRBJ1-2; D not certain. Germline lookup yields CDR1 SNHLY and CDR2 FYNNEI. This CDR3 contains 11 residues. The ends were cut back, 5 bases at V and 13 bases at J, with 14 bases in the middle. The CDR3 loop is CASSTRGGCTF. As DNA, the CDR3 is TGTGCCAGCAGTACTCGGGGTGGGTGCACCTTC.

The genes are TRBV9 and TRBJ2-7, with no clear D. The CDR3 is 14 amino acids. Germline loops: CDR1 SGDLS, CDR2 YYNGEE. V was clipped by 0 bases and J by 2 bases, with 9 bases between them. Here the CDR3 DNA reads TGTGCCAGCAGCGTAGCCTCTAGTGCCTACGAGCAGTACTTC. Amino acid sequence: CASSVASSAYEQYF.

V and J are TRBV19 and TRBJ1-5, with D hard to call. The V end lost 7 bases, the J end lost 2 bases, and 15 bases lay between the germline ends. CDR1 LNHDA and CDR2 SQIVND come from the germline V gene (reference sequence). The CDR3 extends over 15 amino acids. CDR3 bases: TGTGCCAGTACCCGGGCTGGCGGAGGCAATCAGCCCCAGCATTTT. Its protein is CASTRAGGGNQPQHF. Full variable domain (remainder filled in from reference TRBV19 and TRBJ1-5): DGGITQSPKYLFRKEGQNVTLSCEQNLNHDAMYWYRQDPGQGLRLIYYSQIVNDFQKGDIAEGYSVSREKKESFPLTVTSAQKNPTAFYLCASTRAGGGNQPQHFGDGTRLSIL.

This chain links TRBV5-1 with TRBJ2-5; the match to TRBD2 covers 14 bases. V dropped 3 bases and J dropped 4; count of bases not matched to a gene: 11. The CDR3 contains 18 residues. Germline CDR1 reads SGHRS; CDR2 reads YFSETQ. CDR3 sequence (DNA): TGCGCCAGCAGCTGGCCCACGGGACTAGCGGGAGATTCAGAGACCCAGTACTTC. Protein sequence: CASSWPTGLAGDSETQYF.

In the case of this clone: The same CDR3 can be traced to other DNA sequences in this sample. The CDR3 sequence is CASSLTSRDSYEQYF. In nucleotides, the CDR3 is TGTGCCAGCAGCTTGACTTCCCGGGACAGCTACGAGCAGTACTTC. The gene calls are TRBV5-4 and TRBJ2-7; the match to TRBD1 covers 7 bases. The CDR3 runs 15 residues. The germline V gene encodes CDR1 SGHNT and CDR2 YYREEE (reference sequence). After removal of 1 base from V and 3 bases from J, the junction contained 7 bases not matched to a gene.

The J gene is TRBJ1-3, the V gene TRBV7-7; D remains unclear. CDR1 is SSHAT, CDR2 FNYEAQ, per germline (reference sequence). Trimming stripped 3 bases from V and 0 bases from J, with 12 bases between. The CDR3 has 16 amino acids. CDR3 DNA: TGTGCCAGCAGCTTGGGGTTCCCCAGCTCTGGAAACACCATATATTTT. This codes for CASSLGFPSSGNTIYF.

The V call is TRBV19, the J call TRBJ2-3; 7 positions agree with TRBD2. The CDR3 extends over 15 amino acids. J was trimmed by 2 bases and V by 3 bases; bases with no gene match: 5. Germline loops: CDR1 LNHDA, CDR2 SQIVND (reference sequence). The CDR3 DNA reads TGTGCCAGTAGTATGGGCGCGGGAGTCACAGATACGCAGTATTTT. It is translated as CASSMGAGVTDTQYF.

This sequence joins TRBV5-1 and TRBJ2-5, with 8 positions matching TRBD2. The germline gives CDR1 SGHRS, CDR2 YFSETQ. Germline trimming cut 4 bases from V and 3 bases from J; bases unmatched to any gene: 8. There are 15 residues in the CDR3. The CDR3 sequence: CASSEAGGAEETQYF. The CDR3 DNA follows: TGCGCCAGCAGCGAAGCCGGGGGGGCAGAAGAGACCCAGTACTTC.

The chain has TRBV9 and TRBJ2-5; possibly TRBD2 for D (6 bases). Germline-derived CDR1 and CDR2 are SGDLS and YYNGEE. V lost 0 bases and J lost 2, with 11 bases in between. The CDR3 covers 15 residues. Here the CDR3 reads CASSVGLARQETQYF. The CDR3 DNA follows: TGTGCCAGCAGCGTAGGTCTAGCGCGACAAGAGACCCAGTACTTC.